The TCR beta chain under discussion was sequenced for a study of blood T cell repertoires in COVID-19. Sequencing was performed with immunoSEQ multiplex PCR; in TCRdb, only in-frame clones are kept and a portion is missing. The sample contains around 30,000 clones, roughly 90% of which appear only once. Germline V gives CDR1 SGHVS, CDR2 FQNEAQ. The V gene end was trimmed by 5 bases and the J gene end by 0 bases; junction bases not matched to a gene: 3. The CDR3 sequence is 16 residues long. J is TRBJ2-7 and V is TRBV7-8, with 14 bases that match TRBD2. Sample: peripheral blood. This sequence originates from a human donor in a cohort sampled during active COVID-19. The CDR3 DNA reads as TGTGCCAGCAGCAGAGGACTAGCGGGGGGCTCCTACGAGCAGTACTTC. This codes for CASSRGLAGGSYEQYF.